A selection of T cell receptor beta chains follows, all from one sample in a study of T cell repertoires in cytomegalovirus infection. TCRdb analysed the reads with MiXCR anew, one entry per CDR3 protein. Of hundreds of thousands of distinct CDR3 sequences detected, less than 40% appear once; the ten largest clones hold around 2.6%. The sequencing input was PBMCs. These receptors came from a human donor in good health (CMV status not recorded). Some clones in this sample may be carry-over from other donors' samples. CDR3s leave out the opening cysteine and the closing phenylalanine or tryptophan. Each record gives: J gene, V gene, CDR3 protein.

j_gene: TRBJ1-2; v_gene: TRBV4-1; CDR3aa: ASSQDWGVYGYT
j_gene: TRBJ1-1; v_gene: TRBV7-9; CDR3aa: ASSQRTGTENTEAF
j_gene: TRBJ1-2; v_gene: TRBV28; CDR3aa: ASSLGGMRGDGYT
j_gene: TRBJ2-7; v_gene: TRBV7-8; CDR3aa: ASSLEMGSWPDYEQY
j_gene: TRBJ1-4; v_gene: TRBV2; CDR3aa: ASSGIGRTNEKLF
j_gene: TRBJ2-3; v_gene: TRBV11-2; CDR3aa: ASSLVTTSTDTQY
j_gene: TRBJ1-1; v_gene: TRBV25-1; CDR3aa: ASSELGQGRLNTEAF
j_gene: TRBJ2-3; v_gene: TRBV7-2; CDR3aa: ASSQEGLRTDTQY
j_gene: TRBJ2-1; v_gene: TRBV20-1; CDR3aa: SASQGNEQF
j_gene: TRBJ2-4; v_gene: TRBV20-1; CDR3aa: SARDRESRNIQY
j_gene: TRBJ2-1; v_gene: TRBV6-1; CDR3aa: ASSERGDEQF
j_gene: TRBJ2-3; v_gene: TRBV6-8; CDR3aa: AVKREGFTDTQY
j_gene: TRBJ2-4; v_gene: TRBV29-1; CDR3aa: SVALLAKNIQY
j_gene: TRBJ2-7; v_gene: TRBV7-2; CDR3aa: ASSLTGTAYEQY
j_gene: TRBJ1-6; v_gene: TRBV7-9; CDR3aa: ASSLLRQMEAGSPLH
j_gene: TRBJ2-5; v_gene: TRBV7-8; CDR3aa: ASSPRRERETQY